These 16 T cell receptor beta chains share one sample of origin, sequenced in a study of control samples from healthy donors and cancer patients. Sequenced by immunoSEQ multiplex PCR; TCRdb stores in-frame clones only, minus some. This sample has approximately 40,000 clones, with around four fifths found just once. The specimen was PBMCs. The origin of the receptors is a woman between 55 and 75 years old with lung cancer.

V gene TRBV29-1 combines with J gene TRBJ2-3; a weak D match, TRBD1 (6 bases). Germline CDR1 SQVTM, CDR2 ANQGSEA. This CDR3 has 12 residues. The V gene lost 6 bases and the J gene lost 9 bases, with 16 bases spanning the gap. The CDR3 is CSVGAPEGTQYF. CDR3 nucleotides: TGCAGCGTGGGGGCCCCCGAGGGGACGCAGTATTTT.

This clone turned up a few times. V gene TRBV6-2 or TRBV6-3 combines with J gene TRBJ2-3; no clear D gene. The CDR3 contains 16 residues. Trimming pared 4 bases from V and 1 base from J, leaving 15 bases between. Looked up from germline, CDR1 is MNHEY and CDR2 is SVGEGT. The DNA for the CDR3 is TGTGCCAGCAGTTTTGAGGCTGCTGTTGGCACAGATACGCAGTATTTT. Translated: CASSFEAAVGTDTQYF.

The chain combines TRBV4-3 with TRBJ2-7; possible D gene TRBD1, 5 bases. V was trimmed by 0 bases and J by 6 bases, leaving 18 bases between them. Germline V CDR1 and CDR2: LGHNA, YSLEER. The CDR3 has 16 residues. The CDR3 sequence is CASSQDVRQSYSEQYF. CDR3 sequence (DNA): TGCGCCAGCAGCCAAGATGTCCGACAGTCATATTCCGAGCAGTACTTC.

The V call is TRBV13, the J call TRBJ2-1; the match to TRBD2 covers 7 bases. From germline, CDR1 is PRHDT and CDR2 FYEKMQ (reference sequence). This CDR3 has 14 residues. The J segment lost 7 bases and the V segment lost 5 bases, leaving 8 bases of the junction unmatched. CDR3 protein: CASSDASGLNEQFF. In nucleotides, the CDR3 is TGTGCCAGCAGCGACGCTAGCGGTTTAAATGAGCAGTTCTTC.

CDR3 amino acids: CSVPSYTF. The CDR3 coding sequence is TGCAGCGTTCCCTCCTACACCTTC. The rearrangement joins TRBV29-1 to TRBJ1-2; D not certain. V was pared by 5 bases and J by 10 bases, with 5 bases between. Germline CDR1 is SQVTM and CDR2 is ANQGSEA. The CDR3 covers 8 residues. The complete variable domain, with remaining parts taken from reference TRBV29-1 and TRBJ1-2, reads SAVISQKPSRDICQRGTSLTIQCQVDSQVTMMFWYRQQPGQSLTLIATANQGSEATYESGFVIDKFPISRPNLTFSTLTVSNMSPEDSSIYLCSVPSYTFGSGTRLTVV.

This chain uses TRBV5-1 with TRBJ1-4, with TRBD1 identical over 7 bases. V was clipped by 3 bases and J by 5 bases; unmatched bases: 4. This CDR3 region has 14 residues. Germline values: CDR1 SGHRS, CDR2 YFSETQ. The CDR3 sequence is CASSWDSTNEKLFF. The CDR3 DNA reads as TGCGCCAGCAGCTGGGACAGCACAAATGAAAAACTGTTTTTT. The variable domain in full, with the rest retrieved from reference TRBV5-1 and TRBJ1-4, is KAGVTQTPRYLIKTRGQQVTLSCSPISGHRSVSWYQQTPGQGLQFLFEYFSETQRNKGNFPGRFSGRQFSNSRSEMNVSTLELGDSALYLCASSWDSTNEKLFFGSGTQLSVL.

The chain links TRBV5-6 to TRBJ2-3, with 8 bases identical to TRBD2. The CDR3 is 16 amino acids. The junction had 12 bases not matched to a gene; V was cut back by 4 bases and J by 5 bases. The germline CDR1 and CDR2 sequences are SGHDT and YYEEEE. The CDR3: CASSPEREINRDTQYF. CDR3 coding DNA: TGTGCCAGCAGCCCGGAGCGGGAGATAAATAGAGATACGCAGTATTTT.

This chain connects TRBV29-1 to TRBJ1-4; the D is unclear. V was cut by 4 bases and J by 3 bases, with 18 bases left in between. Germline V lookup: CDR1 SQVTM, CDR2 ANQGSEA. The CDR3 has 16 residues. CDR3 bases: TGCAGCGTTGGAGATAACGAAGGAGGCGCTAATGAAAAACTGTTTTTT. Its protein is CSVGDNEGGANEKLFF.

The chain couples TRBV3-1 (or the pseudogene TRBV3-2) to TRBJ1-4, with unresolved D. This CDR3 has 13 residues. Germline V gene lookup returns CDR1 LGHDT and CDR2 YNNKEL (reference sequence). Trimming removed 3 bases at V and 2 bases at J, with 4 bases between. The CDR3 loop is CASSQTTNEKLFF. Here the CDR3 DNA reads TGTGCCAGCAGCCAGACGACTAATGAAAAACTGTTTTTT.

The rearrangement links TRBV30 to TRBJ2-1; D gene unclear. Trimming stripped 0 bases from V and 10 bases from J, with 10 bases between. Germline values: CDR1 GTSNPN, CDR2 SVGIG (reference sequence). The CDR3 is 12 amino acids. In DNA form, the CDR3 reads TGTGCCTGGAGTGTGGATGTGACAGAGCAGTTCTTC. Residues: CAWSVDVTEQFF.

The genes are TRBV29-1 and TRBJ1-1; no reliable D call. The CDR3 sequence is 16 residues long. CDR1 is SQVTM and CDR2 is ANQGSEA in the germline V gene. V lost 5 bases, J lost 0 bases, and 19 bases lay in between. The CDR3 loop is CSVYGPLGFMNTEAFF. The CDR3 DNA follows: TGCAGCGTTTATGGTCCTCTGGGGTTCATGAACACTGAAGCTTTCTTT.

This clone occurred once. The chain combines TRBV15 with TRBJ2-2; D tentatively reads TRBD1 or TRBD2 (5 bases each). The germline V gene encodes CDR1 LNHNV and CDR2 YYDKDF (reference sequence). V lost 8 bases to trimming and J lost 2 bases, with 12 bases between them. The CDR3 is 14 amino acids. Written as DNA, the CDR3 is TGTGCCACCTCGGGACGGATCAACACCGGGGAGCTGTTTTTT. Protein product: CATSGRINTGELFF.

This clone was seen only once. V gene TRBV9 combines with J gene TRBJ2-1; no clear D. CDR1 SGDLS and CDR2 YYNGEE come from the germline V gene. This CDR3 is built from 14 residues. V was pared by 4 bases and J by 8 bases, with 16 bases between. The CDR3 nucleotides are TGTGCCAGCAGCTCCCGCGATCGACTCCATGAGCAGTTCTTC. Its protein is CASSSRDRLHEQFF.

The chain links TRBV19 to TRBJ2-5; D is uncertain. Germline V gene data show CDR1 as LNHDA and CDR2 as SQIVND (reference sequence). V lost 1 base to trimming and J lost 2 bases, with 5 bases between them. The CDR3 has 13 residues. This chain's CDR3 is CASSIAGQETQYF. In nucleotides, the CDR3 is TGTGCCAGTAGTATAGCAGGACAAGAGACCCAGTACTTC.

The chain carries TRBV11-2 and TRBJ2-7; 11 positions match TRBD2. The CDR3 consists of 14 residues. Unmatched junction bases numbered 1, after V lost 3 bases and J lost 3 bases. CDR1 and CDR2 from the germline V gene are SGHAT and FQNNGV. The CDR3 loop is CASSFGTSGYEQYF. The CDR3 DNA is TGTGCCAGCAGCTTTGGGACTAGCGGCTACGAGCAGTACTTC.

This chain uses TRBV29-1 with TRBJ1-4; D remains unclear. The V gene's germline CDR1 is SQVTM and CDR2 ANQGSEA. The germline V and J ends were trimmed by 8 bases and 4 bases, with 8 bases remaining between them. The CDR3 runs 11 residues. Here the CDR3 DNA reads TGCAGCTCTTCGAATAATGAAAAACTGTTTTTT. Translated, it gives CSSSNNEKLFF.